This TCR beta chain is drawn from a study of T cell repertoires in cytomegalovirus infection. Study overall: Based on public TCR beta signatures, there were indications of CMV infection and of a matching HLA type. Study-level points and caveats: HLA-C-restricted CMV-specific TCR beta clonotypes prevailed in the ex vivo response. Cumulative public TCR beta family frequency identified CMV carriers with the relevant HLA.

CDR3 length equals 15 residues. CDR1 and CDR2 from the germline V gene are LNHDA and SQIVND (reference sequence). V trimming: 5 bases; J trimming: 7 bases; junction bases outside the gene matches: 7. This clonotype was seen a few times. Antigen specificity is unknown. Via MiXCR, TCRdb re-called the reads, giving one row per CDR3 protein. This table holds under 150,000 distinct CDR3 sequences, roughly a quarter found once. The sequenced material came from PBMCs, sequenced either directly or after in vitro stimulation (not recorded which). The chain links TRBV19 to TRBJ1-6, with TRBD1 matching over 8 bases. The sequence came from a human donor in good health (CMV status not recorded). Some clones in this sample may be carry-over from other donors' samples. CDR3 in amino acids: CASSPRQGFNSPLHF. In nucleotides, the CDR3 is TGTGCCAGTAGTCCTCGACAGGGGTTCAATTCACCCCTCCACTTT.